What follows are 32 T cell receptor beta chains derived from one specimen sequenced in a study of blood T cell repertoires in COVID-19 (TCRdb year 2020). Preparation of the library involved the immunoSEQ multiplex PCR assay. Sourced from immuneACCESS, this table was stored by TCRdb with only in-frame sequences that have V and J called. A share of the clones is absent; for the studies checked, an unresolved V gene accounts for under half, and the remainder has no known explanation. Across this sample there are 250,000 to 350,000 clones, with 65% to 85% seen only once. The ten most abundant clones make up approximately 1.1% of the sample. Sequencing input: peripheral blood. The source of these receptors is a woman in her fifties or sixties with acute or convalescent COVID-19.

The rearrangement joins TRBV7-2 to TRBJ2-3; a weak D match, TRBD1 (6 bases). Trimming took off 4 bases at V and 7 bases at J, with 12 bases between the two ends. From germline, CDR1 is SGHTA and CDR2 FQGNSA. The CDR3 sequence is 13 residues long. The CDR3 nucleotides are TGTGCCAGCAGCTCATCCAGGGGAAATACGCAGTATTTT. It is translated as CASSSSRGNTQYF. The full variable domain, completed using reference TRBV7-2 and TRBJ2-3, is GAGVSQSPSNKVTEKGKDVELRCDPISGHTALYWYRQSLGQGLEFLIYFQGNSAPDKSGLPSDRFSAERTGGSVSTLTIQRTQQEDSAVYLCASSSSRGNTQYFGPGTRLTVL.

This clone was detected only once. V gene TRBV15 combines with J gene TRBJ2-3; 14 bases line up with TRBD2. The J segment lost 3 bases and the V segment lost 4 bases, leaving 6 bases of the junction unmatched. Germline V CDR1 and CDR2: LNHNV, YYDKDF (reference sequence). The CDR3 loop spans 17 amino acids. CDR3 bases: TGTGCCACCAGCACCCGACTAGCGGGAGGGAAAACAGATACGCAGTATTTT. Residues: CATSTRLAGGKTDTQYF.

The table lists this clone with a count of one. This chain joins TRBV5-6 and TRBJ2-3, with 10 bases identical to TRBD2. The junction had 6 bases not matched to a gene; V was cut back by 1 base and J by 1 base. The CDR3 consists of 17 residues. Per the germline V gene, CDR1 is SGHDT and CDR2 is YYEEEE. The CDR3, as DNA: TGTGCCAGCAGCTTGTCAGGGCTAGCGGGGGGCACAGATACGCAGTATTTT. As protein: CASSLSGLAGGTDTQYF. The whole variable domain, remainder taken from reference TRBV5-6 and TRBJ2-3, is DAGVTQSPTHLIKTRGQQVTLRCSPKSGHDTVSWYQQALGQGPQFIFQYYEEEERQRGNFPDRFSGHQFPNYSSELNVNALLLGDSALYLCASSLSGLAGGTDTQYFGPGTRLTVL.

The J gene is TRBJ2-3, the V gene TRBV4-3; 7 bases match TRBD2. J lost 6 bases, V lost 0 bases, and 6 bases had no gene match. Looked up from germline, CDR1 is LGHNA and CDR2 is YSLEER. The CDR3 is 15 amino acids. The CDR3 protein is CASSQDGRAADTQYF. The CDR3 bases are TGCGCCAGCAGCCAAGATGGGAGGGCGGCGGATACGCAGTATTTT.

The CDR3 protein is CASRGGPGELFF. Written as DNA, the CDR3 is TGTGCCAGCAGGGGGGGTCCCGGGGAGCTGTTTTTT. J is TRBJ2-2 and V is TRBV2, with D perhaps TRBD2 (6 bases). Per germline, CDR1 SNHLY and CDR2 FYNNEI. Trimming stripped 6 bases from V and 6 bases from J, with 8 bases between. The CDR3 is 12 amino acids.

A remark on this clone: Additional DNA sequences in this sample encode the identical CDR3. The chain carries TRBV27 and TRBJ1-1; no clear D gene. Germline values: CDR1 MNHEY, CDR2 SMNVEV (reference sequence). The ends were cut back, 6 bases at V and 4 bases at J, with 6 bases in the middle. The CDR3 totals 11 residues. This chain's CDR3 is CASRTGTEAFF. In DNA, the CDR3 is TGTGCCAGCAGAACGGGCACTGAAGCTTTCTTT.

The chain joins TRBV19 to TRBJ1-1; TRBD1 is a possible D gene (5 bases). V was cut by 2 bases and J by 4 bases, with 11 bases left in between. Germline CDR1 reads LNHDA; CDR2 reads SQIVND (reference sequence). The CDR3 is 14 amino acids. CDR3 sequence (DNA): TGTGCCAGTAGTATACAGGGTTCATTCACTGAAGCTTTCTTT. Translating it yields CASSIQGSFTEAFF.

The chain uses TRBV27 and TRBJ2-1; no clear D. Germline CDR1 reads MNHEY; CDR2 reads SMNVEV (reference sequence). Trimming cost V 5 bases and J 9 bases, with 14 bases left between them. The CDR3 sequence is 13 residues long. This CDR3 reads CASSPSKRSEQFF. The CDR3 DNA reads TGTGCCAGCAGTCCGTCCAAGCGTAGTGAGCAGTTCTTC.

The chain uses TRBV9 and TRBJ2-3; possible D gene TRBD2, 6 bases. Germline CDR1 reads SGDLS; CDR2 reads YYNGEE. Trimming left V 1 base short and J 5 bases short, with 11 bases between. This CDR3 comprises 14 residues. CDR3 coding DNA: TGTGCCAGCAGCGTACTAGCGTTGGAAGATACGCAGTATTTT. This encodes CASSVLALEDTQYF.

The chain links TRBV3-1 (or the pseudogene TRBV3-2) to TRBJ2-3; 10 positions match TRBD2. This CDR3 has 16 amino acids. Germline loops: CDR1 LGHDT, CDR2 YNNKEL (reference sequence). Trimming took 0 bases from V and 5 from J; bases not matched to a gene: 5. CDR3 sequence reads: CASSQEPSGGRDTQYF. The CDR3 nucleotides are TGTGCCAGCAGCCAAGAACCTAGCGGGGGACGAGATACGCAGTATTTT.

J is TRBJ2-3 and V is TRBV5-4, with D perhaps matching TRBD2 (7 bases). CDR1 SGHNT and CDR2 YYREEE come from the germline V gene (reference sequence). Trimming took 6 bases from V and 0 from J, leaving 11 bases between them. This CDR3 contains 14 residues. The CDR3 coding sequence is TGTGCCAGCACCCGCGGGGGCAGCACAGATACGCAGTATTTT. Residues: CASTRGGSTDTQYF.

The rearrangement joins TRBV5-1 to TRBJ1-1, with 7 positions matching TRBD1. V was pared by 1 base and J by 4 bases, with 4 bases of the junction left unmatched. Germline values: CDR1 SGHRS, CDR2 YFSETQ. This CDR3 has 14 amino acids. DNA for the CDR3: TGCGCCAGCAGCTTGCAGCAGGGGGGCACTGAAGCTTTCTTT. Translated, it gives CASSLQQGGTEAFF.

Regarding this clone: Other DNA sequences within the sample encode an identical CDR3. V usage is TRBV24-1 and J usage is TRBJ2-5; TRBD2 matches at 16 bases. The CDR3 loop spans 18 amino acids. Germline V CDR1 and CDR2: KGHDR, SFDVKD. Losses at the gene ends were 3 bases for V and 2 bases for J; bases not matched to a gene: 5. The CDR3 protein is CATSDAPGLAGGQETQYF. The DNA for the CDR3 is TGTGCCACCAGTGATGCCCCGGGACTAGCGGGGGGGCAAGAGACCCAGTACTTC.

This sequence joins TRBV5-1 and TRBJ1-2; 8 nucleotides agree with TRBD1. Per the germline V gene, CDR1 is SGHRS and CDR2 is YFSETQ. V lost 0 bases and J lost 4; bases outside the gene matches: 5. CDR3 length equals 15 residues. CDR3 sequence (DNA): TGCGCCAGCAGCTTGGAAGGACAGGGAGGCTATGGCTACACCTTC. Protein product: CASSLEGQGGYGYTF. Full variable domain (remainder filled in from reference TRBV5-1 and TRBJ1-2): KAGVTQTPRYLIKTRGQQVTLSCSPISGHRSVSWYQQTPGQGLQFLFEYFSETQRNKGNFPGRFSGRQFSNSRSEMNVSTLELGDSALYLCASSLEGQGGYGYTFGSGTRLTVV.

The chain carries TRBV4-1 and TRBJ2-5, with D possibly matching TRBD2 (6 bases). The length of the CDR3 is 16 residues. V was shortened by 2 bases and J by 5 bases, with 18 bases between the two germline ends. Per the germline V gene, CDR1 is MGHRA and CDR2 is YSYEKL. The CDR3 sequence: CASSQSPGVGEETQYF. CDR3 sequence (DNA): TGCGCCAGCAGCCAATCCCCGGGGGTGGGGGAGGAGACCCAGTACTTC.

In this sample, this clone turned up once. The chain employs TRBV9 and TRBJ2-3; D possibly corresponds to TRBD1 (5 bases). Between the trimmed V and J ends, which lost 0 bases and 3 bases, there was a span of 14 bases. This CDR3 is built from 16 residues. Germline V gene sequence: CDR1 SGDLS, CDR2 YYNGEE. The CDR3 is CASSVEVGVPTDTQYF. The CDR3 nucleotides read TGTGCCAGCAGCGTAGAAGTAGGGGTTCCAACAGATACGCAGTATTTT.

V is TRBV19 and J is TRBJ1-1; D might be TRBD1 (5 bases). V dropped 6 bases and J dropped 5 bases, with 19 bases sitting between them. This CDR3 spans 15 amino acids. Germline loops: CDR1 LNHDA, CDR2 SQIVND (reference sequence). Here the CDR3 DNA reads TGTGCCAGTAGCAGGCGGGGGGGAATTTCTACTGAAGCTTTCTTT. It translates to CASSRRGGISTEAFF. Full variable domain (rest looked up from reference TRBV19 and TRBJ1-1): DGGITQSPKYLFRKEGQNVTLSCEQNLNHDAMYWYRQDPGQGLRLIYYSQIVNDFQKGDIAEGYSVSREKKESFPLTVTSAQKNPTAFYLCASSRRGGISTEAFFGQGTRLTVV.

The rearrangement joins TRBV28 to TRBJ1-5, with D maybe TRBD1 (5 bases). Germline CDR1 and CDR2: MDHEN and SYDVKM. The CDR3 runs to 15 residues. V was clipped by 5 bases and J by 3 bases, with 14 bases between them. Written as DNA, the CDR3 is TGTGCCAGCAGTCCAATCAGACAGACCAATCAGCCCCAGCATTTT. This encodes CASSPIRQTNQPQHF.

This sequence joins TRBV24-1 and TRBJ2-3, with 11 bases fitting TRBD2. V was pared by 3 bases and J by 6 bases, with 4 bases of the junction left unmatched. The CDR3 covers 15 residues. Germline V gene data show CDR1 as KGHDR and CDR2 as SFDVKD. The CDR3 is CATSDPSGGRDTQYF. CDR3 nucleotides: TGTGCCACCAGTGATCCTAGCGGGGGGAGGGATACGCAGTATTTT.

CDR3 in amino acids: CASTGQPNTGELFF. DNA of the CDR3: TGCGCCAGCACGGGACAGCCGAACACCGGGGAGCTGTTTTTT. V gene TRBV5-1 combines with J gene TRBJ2-2, with 7 bases fitting TRBD1. The germline V gene encodes CDR1 SGHRS and CDR2 YFSETQ. J lost 0 bases, V lost 6 bases, and 2 bases had no gene match. CDR3 size: 14 residues.

This clone was seen a few times. V usage is TRBV7-3 and J usage is TRBJ1-1; no clear D. Germline CDR1 is SGHTA and CDR2 is FQGTGA. This CDR3 is 14 amino acids long. The ends were cut back, 3 bases at V and 0 bases at J, with 8 bases in the middle. The CDR3 nucleotides read TGTGCCAGCAGCTTGGGCACCTTGAACACTGAAGCTTTCTTT. As protein: CASSLGTLNTEAFF.

The genes are TRBV6-5 and TRBJ1-2, with D unresolved. The CDR3 consists of 14 residues. V gave up 5 bases and J gave up 7 bases, with 17 bases separating them. The germline V gene encodes CDR1 MNHEY and CDR2 SVGAGI. CDR3 protein: CASSPDITVGGYTF. The CDR3 nucleotides are TGTGCCAGCAGTCCCGACATCACAGTGGGTGGCTACACCTTC.

This chain joins TRBV4-1 and TRBJ1-1; 8 nucleotides align to TRBD1. J lost 5 bases, V lost 0 bases, and 14 bases had no gene match. This CDR3 comprises 18 residues. The germline gives CDR1 MGHRA, CDR2 YSYEKL. The CDR3, as DNA: TGCGCCAGCAGCCAAGATGGGGCTCGACAGGGGCGGCGGACTGAAGCTTTCTTT. Translation gives CASSQDGARQGRRTEAFF.

The chain recombines TRBV5-1 with TRBJ1-1; TRBD1 agrees at 9 bases. J gave up 4 bases and V 2 bases, and 9 bases lay outside the gene matches. Per germline, CDR1 SGHRS and CDR2 YFSETQ. This CDR3 has 16 residues. The CDR3 loop is CASSFTGGAVGTEAFF. As DNA, the CDR3 is TGCGCCAGCAGCTTCACAGGGGGCGCAGTCGGCACTGAAGCTTTCTTT. Full variable domain (rest looked up from reference TRBV5-1 and TRBJ1-1): KAGVTQTPRYLIKTRGQQVTLSCSPISGHRSVSWYQQTPGQGLQFLFEYFSETQRNKGNFPGRFSGRQFSNSRSEMNVSTLELGDSALYLCASSFTGGAVGTEAFFGQGTRLTVV.

This sequence joins TRBV5-4 and TRBJ1-2, with 7 bases aligning to TRBD1. CDR3 length: 13 amino acids. V shed 9 bases and J 4 bases; nucleotides not matched to a gene: 9. Germline V gene lookup returns CDR1 SGHNT and CDR2 YYREEE (reference sequence). The CDR3 is CAIGTDKSYGYTF. The CDR3 nucleotides are TGTGCCATCGGGACAGATAAGTCCTATGGCTACACCTTC.

This rearrangement joins TRBV5-1 to TRBJ1-2; 9 bases line up with TRBD1. The CDR3 runs to 15 residues. CDR1 is SGHRS and CDR2 is YFSETQ in the germline V gene. Trimming cost V 4 bases and J 5 bases; bases outside gene matches: 9. For the CDR3, the DNA is TGCGCCAGCAGCCCGGGACAGGGTGAAGGGTATGGCTACACCTTC. Its protein is CASSPGQGEGYGYTF.

The chain uses TRBV29-1 and TRBJ1-4; 8 nucleotides match TRBD1. The ends lost 4 bases at V and 4 bases at J; junction bases unmatched: 2. CDR3 length: 13 amino acids. The V gene's germline CDR1 is SQVTM and CDR2 ANQGSEA. CDR3 loop: CSVVTGGNEKLFF. In DNA form, the CDR3 reads TGCAGCGTTGTCACAGGGGGTAATGAAAAACTGTTTTTT.

Only a few counts were recorded for this clone. This chain uses TRBV7-2 with TRBJ1-1; 9 bases fit TRBD1. CDR3 length: 14 amino acids. Germline CDR1 reads SGHTA; CDR2 reads FQGNSA. V was clipped by 5 bases and J by 1 base; unmatched bases: 2. The CDR3 loop is CASSTGQGNTEAFF. The DNA of the CDR3 is TGTGCCAGCAGCACGGGACAGGGGAACACTGAAGCTTTCTTT.

The chain links TRBV27 to TRBJ1-2, with TRBD1 identical over 12 bases. The CDR3 sequence is 15 residues long. Looked up from germline, CDR1 is MNHEY and CDR2 is SMNVEV (reference sequence). V was pared by 2 bases and J by 7 bases, with 5 bases of the junction left unmatched. This chain's CDR3 is CASSLTRDRGLGYTF. The CDR3 region has the DNA TGTGCCAGCAGTTTAACTCGGGACAGGGGGCTTGGCTACACCTTC.

The J gene is TRBJ1-2, the V gene TRBV7-2, with unresolved D. The CDR3 is 12 amino acids. V shed 5 bases and J shed 8 bases, with 12 bases lying between them. Germline values: CDR1 SGHTA, CDR2 FQGNSA. CDR3 protein: CASSPLAEGYTF. Here the CDR3 DNA reads TGTGCCAGCAGCCCCCTAGCAGAAGGCTACACCTTC.

This clone was detected only a few times. The rearrangement joins TRBV5-1 to TRBJ2-1; D is possibly TRBD2 (6 bases). The CDR3 runs 15 residues. Per the germline V gene, CDR1 is SGHRS and CDR2 is YFSETQ. V was trimmed by 0 bases and J by 7 bases, leaving 14 bases between them. The CDR3 region is CASSLAAGLGNEQFF. The CDR3 DNA reads TGCGCCAGCAGCTTGGCCGCGGGGTTAGGAAATGAGCAGTTCTTC. The whole variable domain, remainder taken from reference TRBV5-1 and TRBJ2-1, is KAGVTQTPRYLIKTRGQQVTLSCSPISGHRSVSWYQQTPGQGLQFLFEYFSETQRNKGNFPGRFSGRQFSNSRSEMNVSTLELGDSALYLCASSLAAGLGNEQFFGPGTRLTVL.

V usage is TRBV29-1 and J usage is TRBJ1-3; 7 bases map to TRBD1. The germline V gene has CDR1 SQVTM and CDR2 ANQGSEA. The ends lost 8 bases at V and 0 bases at J; junction bases unmatched: 4. The CDR3 is made up of 13 amino acids. The CDR3, as DNA: TGCAGCTCCCGGGACAGCTCTGGAAACACCATATATTTT. The encoded protein is CSSRDSSGNTIYF.